The present T cell receptor beta chain was sequenced within a study of beta chain features in type 1 diabetes. Across the study: The study examined around 99,000,000 sorted cells across all samples. Study-level results: Type 1 diabetes patients had fewer VDJ junction insertions and more deletions. Among all four CD4+ subsets, Type 1 diabetes patients had TCRB CDR3s that were moderately but significantly shorter. An over-representation of cells with high TCR expression could result from cDNA sequencing.

V shed 5 bases and J shed 0 bases, with 8 bases lying between them. The germline gives CDR1 LNHDA, CDR2 SQIVND (reference sequence). The CDR3 sequence is 13 residues long. The authors sorted CD4+ naive, central memory, regulatory and stem cell-like memory cells via CD45RO/CCR7/CD25/CD127/CD95/CD27. This clone showed up just a few times. Its antigen is undetermined. Investigators reverse transcribed all isolated RNA, so they sequenced expressed TCRB transcripts. Measured with immunoSEQ multiplex PCR; TCRdb has only the in-frame clones, and not every one. The sample yields under 350,000 clones, roughly an eighth seen once.

This chain connects TRBV19 to TRBJ2-7, with a possible D match to TRBD2 (5 bases). Sequencing input: naive CD4+ T cells from blood. This TCR was sampled from a man under 40 with type 1 diabetes. Here the CDR3 reads CASSRGDSYEQYF. CDR3 DNA: TGTGCCAGTAGTCGGGGAGACTCCTACGAGCAGTACTTC. Together with reference TRBV19 and TRBJ2-7, the CDR3 gives the full variable domain: DGGITQSPKYLFRKEGQNVTLSCEQNLNHDAMYWYRQDPGQGLRLIYYSQIVNDFQKGDIAEGYSVSREKKESFPLTVTSAQKNPTAFYLCASSRGDSYEQYFGPGTRLTVT.